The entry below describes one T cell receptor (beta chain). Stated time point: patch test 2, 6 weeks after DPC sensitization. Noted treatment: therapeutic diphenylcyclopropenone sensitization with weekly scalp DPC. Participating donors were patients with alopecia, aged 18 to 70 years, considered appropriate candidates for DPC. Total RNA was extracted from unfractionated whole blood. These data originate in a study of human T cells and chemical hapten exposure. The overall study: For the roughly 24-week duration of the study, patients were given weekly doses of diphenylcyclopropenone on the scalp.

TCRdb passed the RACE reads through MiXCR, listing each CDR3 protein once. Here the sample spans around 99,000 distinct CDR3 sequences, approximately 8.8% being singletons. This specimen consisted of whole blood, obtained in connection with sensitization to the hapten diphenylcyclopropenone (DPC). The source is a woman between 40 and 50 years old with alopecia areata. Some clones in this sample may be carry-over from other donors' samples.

The CDR3 DNA reads TGTGCCAGCAGCTTAGATCCCGGGACAGGGAGCTATGGCTACACCTTC. Translating gives CASSLDPGTGSYGYTF. The rearrangement uses TRBV11-2 and TRBJ1-2, with TRBD1 identical over 9 bases. Germline V lookup: CDR1 SGHAT, CDR2 FQNNGV. V shed 0 bases, J shed 4 bases, and the junction held 6 bases outside the gene matches. This CDR3 is built from 16 residues.